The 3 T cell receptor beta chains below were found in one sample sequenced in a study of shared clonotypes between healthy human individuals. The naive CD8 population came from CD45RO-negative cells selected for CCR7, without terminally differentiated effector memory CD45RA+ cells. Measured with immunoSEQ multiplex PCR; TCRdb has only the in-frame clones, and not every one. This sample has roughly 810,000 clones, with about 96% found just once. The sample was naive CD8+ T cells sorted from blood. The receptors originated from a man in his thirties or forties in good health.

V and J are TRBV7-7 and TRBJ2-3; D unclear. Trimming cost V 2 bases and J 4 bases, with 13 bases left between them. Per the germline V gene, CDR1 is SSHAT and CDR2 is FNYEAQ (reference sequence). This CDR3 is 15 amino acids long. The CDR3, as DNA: TGTGCCAGCAGCTTAATCCTAGGCTCGGCAGATACGCAGTATTTT. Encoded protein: CASSLILGSADTQYF.

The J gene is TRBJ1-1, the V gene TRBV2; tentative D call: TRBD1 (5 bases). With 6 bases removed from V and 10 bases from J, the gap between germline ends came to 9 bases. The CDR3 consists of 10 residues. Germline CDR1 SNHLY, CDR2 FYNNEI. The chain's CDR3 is CASRGQGAFF. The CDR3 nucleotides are TGTGCCAGCAGGGGGCAGGGAGCTTTCTTT. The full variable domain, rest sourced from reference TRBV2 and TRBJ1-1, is EPEVTQTPSHQVTQMGQEVILRCVPISNHLYFYWYRQILGQKVEFLVSFYNNEISEKSEIFDDQFSVERPDGSNFTLKIRSTKLEDSAMYFCASRGQGAFFGQGTRLTVV.

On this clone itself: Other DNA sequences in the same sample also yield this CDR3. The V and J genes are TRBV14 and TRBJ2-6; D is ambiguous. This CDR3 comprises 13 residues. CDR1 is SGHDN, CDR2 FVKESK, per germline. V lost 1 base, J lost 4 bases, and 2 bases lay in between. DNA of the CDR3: TGTGCCAGCAGCCAAGGCGGGGCCAACGTCCTGACTTTC. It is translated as CASSQGGANVLTF.